This entry lists 25 T cell receptor beta chains sequenced from one sample in a study of blood T cells in healthy people across ages. Primers used in a second PCR of about 6 to 11 cycles were a sample-barcoded 5' primer and a J-beta primer mix. TCRdb used MiXCR to reprocess the 5' RACE reads, holding one entry per CDR3 protein. The sample has 1,500,000 or so distinct CDR3 sequences; roughly two fifths are singletons. Sequences were obtained from blood. These receptors were obtained from a woman under 30 in good health.

CDR3 sequence reads: CASSSKYGGAKNIQYF. The CDR3 DNA reads TGTGCCAGCAGCTCAAAATATGGGGGAGCCAAAAACATTCAGTACTTC. This sequence joins TRBV6-5 and TRBJ2-4, with D perhaps being TRBD1 or TRBD2 (5 bases each). This CDR3 region has 16 residues. Trimming left V 6 bases short and J 0 bases short, with 15 bases between. The germline CDR1 and CDR2 sequences are MNHEY and SVGAGI.

The rearrangement joins TRBV5-5 to TRBJ2-7; 9 bases match TRBD2. Germline lookup yields CDR1 SGHKS and CDR2 YYEKEE (reference sequence). The J segment lost 4 bases and the V segment lost 0 bases, leaving 5 bases of the junction unmatched. The CDR3 totals 15 residues. CDR3 region: CASSLDGLALYEQYF. The CDR3 DNA reads as TGTGCCAGCAGCTTGGACGGACTAGCGTTGTACGAGCAGTACTTC. Supplemented by reference TRBV5-5 and TRBJ2-7, the full variable domain reads DAGVTQSPTHLIKTRGQQVTLRCSPISGHKSVSWYQQVLGQGPQFIFQYYEKEERGRGNFPDRFSARQFPNYSSELNVNALLLGDSALYLCASSLDGLALYEQYFGPGTRLTVT.

V and J are TRBV7-9 and TRBJ2-7; 11 positions match TRBD2. Judging by the DNA end, TRBJ2-5 fits better; the J call may be wrong. Germline assignment: CDR1 SEHNR and CDR2 FQNEAQ (reference sequence). The CDR3 extends over 16 amino acids. The CDR3 here is CASSLEAGLAEETQYF. DNA for the CDR3: TGTGCCAGCAGCTTAGAAGCGGGACTAGCGGAAGAGACCCAGTACTTC.

Ten or more counts support this clonotype. The chain couples TRBV7-9 to TRBJ2-7, with a possible D match to TRBD2 (5 bases). CDR3 length: 15 residues. V lost 4 bases to trimming and J lost 5 bases, with 18 bases between them. CDR1 and CDR2 from the germline V gene are SEHNR and FQNEAQ (reference sequence). The CDR3 sequence: CASSSRTDPFDEQYF. The CDR3 coding sequence is TGTGCCAGCAGCTCCCGGACTGATCCCTTCGACGAGCAGTACTTC.

This clonotype was seen more than once but under ten times. The chain links TRBV4-3 to TRBJ1-1; D gene uncertain. The germline V gene encodes CDR1 LGHNA and CDR2 YSLEER. This CDR3 region has 13 residues. The germline V and J ends were trimmed by 1 base and 7 bases, with 10 bases remaining between them. The CDR3 region has the DNA TGCGCCAGCAGCCAAGTGGTCGAGAATGAAGCTTTCTTT. It encodes CASSQVVENEAFF.

There are a few counts of this clonotype. The chain couples TRBV3-1 to TRBJ2-1; 9 nucleotides agree with TRBD2. V lost 3 bases and J lost 5; bases outside the gene matches: 2. The CDR3 length is 14 residues. Looked up from germline, CDR1 is LGHDT and CDR2 is YNNKEL (reference sequence). For the CDR3, the DNA is TGTGCCAGCAGCCAGCTAGCGGGAAACAATGAGCAGTTCTTC. Translated: CASSQLAGNNEQFF.

This clonotype turned up a few times. The V call is TRBV5-1, the J call TRBJ1-2; D gene uncertain. This CDR3 has 14 residues. Germline V gene sequence: CDR1 SGHRS, CDR2 YFSETQ. Trimming pared 3 bases from V and 1 base from J, leaving 10 bases between. DNA of the CDR3: TGCGCCAGCAGCTCGAACGGTGGTAACTATGGCTACACCTTC. This sequence encodes CASSSNGGNYGYTF. Full variable domain (missing parts from reference TRBV5-1 and TRBJ1-2): KAGVTQTPRYLIKTRGQQVTLSCSPISGHRSVSWYQQTPGQGLQFLFEYFSETQRNKGNFPGRFSGRQFSNSRSEMNVSTLELGDSALYLCASSSNGGNYGYTFGSGTRLTVV.

This clonotype has more than one count but fewer than ten. The chain links TRBV20-1 to TRBJ2-3; tentative D call: TRBD1 (6 bases). Trimming pared 1 base from V and 2 bases from J, leaving 7 bases between. This CDR3 is 13 amino acids long. Per germline, CDR1 DFQATT and CDR2 SNEGSKA (reference sequence). CDR3 residues: CSARGQATDTQYF. CDR3 sequence (DNA): TGCAGTGCTAGAGGACAGGCCACAGATACGCAGTATTTT.

The CDR3 here is CASSMDRGLAGAVEQFF. The DNA of the CDR3 is TGCGCCAGCAGCATGGACAGAGGACTAGCGGGAGCCGTAGAGCAGTTCTTC. The chain is built from TRBV5-1 and TRBJ2-1; 13 nucleotides align to TRBD2. This CDR3 contains 17 residues. Losses at the gene ends were 4 bases for V and 10 bases for J; bases not matched to a gene: 14. Germline CDR1 and CDR2: SGHRS and YFSETQ.

The chain carries TRBV5-1 and TRBJ2-3; possibly TRBD1 or TRBD2 for D (5 bases each). Trimming shortened V by 0 bases and J by 3 bases, and 11 bases separated the two germline ends. The germline CDR1 and CDR2 sequences are SGHRS and YFSETQ. The CDR3 has 15 amino acids. CDR3 loop: CASSLGPEGTDTQYF. The CDR3 nucleotides are TGCGCCAGCAGCTTGGGACCAGAGGGGACAGATACGCAGTATTTT.

The DNA of the CDR3 is TGCAGTGCCGGTCACTGGAGCACTGAAGCTTTCTTT. This codes for CSAGHWSTEAFF. V usage is TRBV20-1 and J usage is TRBJ1-1; D ambiguous. CDR1 and CDR2 from the germline V gene are DFQATT and SNEGSKA (reference sequence). Deletions cut 6 bases from V and 4 bases from J, with 12 bases between. The CDR3 totals 12 residues.

This clonotype was observed once. The junction departs from germline at one end; a sequencing error may be responsible. The chain is built from TRBV3-1 and TRBJ2-5, with 9 bases identical to TRBD1. Germline-derived CDR1 and CDR2 are LGHDT and YNNKEL (reference sequence). This CDR3 comprises 16 residues. The CDR3 DNA is TGTGCCTGCAGCCACCCACAGGGGGCCAGATTGAATGAGCAGTACTTC. It yields the protein CACSHPQGARLNEQYF.

Here the CDR3 DNA reads TGTGCCAGCAGTCCAACAGCGGGGTCCGTCTACGAGCAGTACTTC. This translates into CASSPTAGSVYEQYF. The chain employs TRBV28 and TRBJ2-4; the match to TRBD2 covers 7 bases. The DNA end is more similar to TRBJ2-7, so the J call may be wrong. This CDR3 has 15 amino acids. Germline values: CDR1 MDHEN, CDR2 SYDVKM.

This clonotype was found many times. V gene TRBV7-2 combines with J gene TRBJ1-2; the D gene is possibly TRBD1 (6 bases). This CDR3 contains 14 residues. Germline values: CDR1 SGHTA, CDR2 FQGNSA. V lost 5 bases, J lost 3 bases, and 13 bases lay in between. Here the CDR3 reads CASSLQGSDYGYTF. As DNA, the CDR3 is TGTGCCAGCAGCCTACAGGGTTCGGACTATGGCTACACCTTC.

The chain's CDR3 is CASSSSTSGGQETQYF. The CDR3 coding sequence is TGTGCCAGCAGCTCCTCGACTAGCGGGGGGCAGGAGACCCAGTACTTC. The chain links TRBV7-2 to TRBJ2-5; 13 nucleotides line up with TRBD2. Losses at the gene ends were 4 bases for V and 5 bases for J; bases not matched to a gene: 7. The CDR3 covers 16 residues. Germline V gene lookup returns CDR1 SGHTA and CDR2 FQGNSA.

V usage is TRBV20-1 and J usage is TRBJ2-3; D not resolved. The ends were cut back, 3 bases at V and 6 bases at J, with 13 bases in the middle. Germline V lookup: CDR1 DFQATT, CDR2 SNEGSKA (reference sequence). The CDR3 consists of 13 residues. The CDR3 DNA sequence: TGCAGTGCTAGGCAGACACCCGAGGATACGCAGTATTTT. This translates into CSARQTPEDTQYF.

V is TRBV24-1 and J is TRBJ2-1; 9 bases map to TRBD2. CDR1 is KGHDR, CDR2 SFDVKD, per germline. With V trimmed by 0 bases and J by 7 bases, 18 bases remained unmatched. This CDR3 is 20 amino acids long. CDR3 DNA sequence: TGTGCCACCAGTGATTTGGGAATGCTTACCAGCGGGGGGCCGGGAAATGAGCAGTTCTTC. The encoded protein is CATSDLGMLTSGGPGNEQFF.

This clonotype occurred a few times. The chain recombines TRBV9 with TRBJ2-1, with a possible D match to TRBD1 (6 bases). The CDR3 has 16 amino acids. The V gene's germline CDR1 is SGDLS and CDR2 YYNGEE. V lost 2 bases to trimming and J lost 0 bases, with 12 bases between them. In DNA, the CDR3 is TGTGCCAGCAGCGTCTTGGGGACACCCTCCTACAATGAGCAGTTCTTC. Its protein product is CASSVLGTPSYNEQFF.

On this clonotype: At one of its ends the junction is not consistent with the germline gene, which may arise from a read error. The chain employs TRBV7-9 and TRBJ1-2, with TRBD1 as a possible D gene (5 bases). CDR3 length: 12 amino acids. The germline V gene has CDR1 SEHNR and CDR2 FQNEAQ (reference sequence). The CDR3 DNA follows: TGTGCCAGCACCTTAGACAGATATGGCTACACCTTC. Translating it yields CASTLDRYGYTF.

The genes are TRBV15 and TRBJ1-2; D not certain. The CDR3 runs 14 residues. Germline V gene data show CDR1 as LNHNV and CDR2 as YYDKDF (reference sequence). The germline V and J ends were trimmed by 1 base and 4 bases, with 10 bases remaining between them. The CDR3 sequence: CATSRGAGFYGYTF. The CDR3, as DNA: TGTGCCACCAGCAGAGGGGCGGGATTCTATGGCTACACCTTC.

The chain couples TRBV7-2 to TRBJ2-7; D unclear. TRBJ2-5 explains the end of the DNA better; the J call may be wrong. The CDR3 is 14 residues long. Germline V gives CDR1 SGHTA, CDR2 FQGNSA. CDR3 coding DNA: TGTGCCAGCAGCGTAGTGGTGGGTGGGGAGACCCAGTACTTC. This translates into CASSVVVGGETQYF.

The CDR3 bases are TGCGCCAGCAGCCAAGAACATGGGGGGGCCGGTGGCTACACCTTC. Encoded protein: CASSQEHGGAGGYTF. V is TRBV4-3 and J is TRBJ1-2, with a possible D match to TRBD1 (6 bases). The CDR3 is 15 residues long. Germline V gives CDR1 LGHNA, CDR2 YSLEER. Trimming took 0 bases from V and 7 from J, leaving 15 bases between them.

The J gene is TRBJ2-1, the V gene TRBV24-1, with 8 bases identical to TRBD2. J lost 9 bases, V lost 1 base, and 10 bases had no gene match. Germline lookup yields CDR1 KGHDR and CDR2 SFDVKD. The CDR3 is made up of 16 amino acids. The CDR3 nucleotides read TGTGCCACCAGTGATTTTCGGCGGGAGGCTTTAAGTGAGCAGTTCTTC. Protein sequence: CATSDFRREALSEQFF.

The chain joins TRBV9 to TRBJ1-1; D perhaps matches TRBD1 (5 bases). The CDR3 is 16 amino acids. V was trimmed by 0 bases and J by 5 bases, leaving 17 bases between them. Germline CDR1 is SGDLS and CDR2 is YYNGEE. CDR3 nucleotides: TGTGCCAGCAGCGTAGAGGGGTACCCCATCGGGACTGAAGCTTTCTTT. Its protein is CASSVEGYPIGTEAFF. Based on the CDR3 plus reference TRBV9 and TRBJ1-1, the full variable domain is DSGVTQTPKHLITATGQRVTLRCSPRSGDLSVYWYQQSLDQGLQFLIQYYNGEERAKGNILERFSAQQFPDLHSELNLSSLELGDSALYFCASSVEGYPIGTEAFFGQGTRLTVV.

The V call is TRBV27, the J call TRBJ1-1, with TRBD1 matching 7 bases. The CDR3 extends over 15 amino acids. Germline trimming cut 4 bases from V and 0 bases from J; bases unmatched to any gene: 5. Germline assignment: CDR1 MNHEY and CDR2 SMNVEV (reference sequence). In DNA, the CDR3 is TGTGCCAGCAGTTCAACGACAGGGATGAACACTGAAGCTTTCTTT. This sequence encodes CASSSTTGMNTEAFF.